The clone carrying this TCR beta chain was counted many times. Its antigen is unknown. The source of the sample is a study of T cell repertoires in cytomegalovirus infection. For the study at large: Well-studied HLA-B-restricted epitopes and recently identified HLA-C-restricted epitopes of CMV were both used in the study. Indicated by public TCR beta signatures were CMV infection and matching HLA type.

TCRdb reprocessed the reads via MiXCR and lists one record per CDR3 protein. The table lists about 400,000 distinct CDR3 sequences, approximately 35% of them singletons. Study-level results: What dominated the ex vivo response were HLA-C-restricted CMV-specific TCR beta clonotypes. Pooled public TCR beta family frequency picked out CMV carriers with the relevant HLA.

Trimming shortened V by 0 bases and J by 7 bases, and 15 bases separated the two germline ends. Germline V gene lookup returns CDR1 SGHTA and CDR2 FQGNSA. This CDR3 is 15 amino acids long. The sequence was collected from a human donor in good health (CMV status not recorded). Some clones in this sample may be carry-over from other donors' samples. The sample consisted of cultured PBMCs, taken from culture after CMV antigen stimulation. J is TRBJ1-1 and V is TRBV7-2; D not resolved. The CDR3 here is CASSLAADLWGEAFF. CDR3 sequence (DNA): TGTGCCAGCAGCTTAGCTGCAGACCTTTGGGGTGAAGCTTTCTTT. Drawing the rest from reference TRBV7-2 and TRBJ1-1, the complete variable domain is GAGVSQSPSNKVTEKGKDVELRCDPISGHTALYWYRQSLGQGLEFLIYFQGNSAPDKSGLPSDRFSAERTGGSVSTLTIQRTQQEDSAVYLCASSLAADLWGEAFFGQGTRLTVV.